Listed here is a single TCR beta chain. What it binds is not known. The data were produced by immunoSEQ multiplex PCR, yet TCRdb's version contains in-frame clones alone and is incomplete. The sample yields some 1,600,000 clones, about 98% seen once. The source of the sample is a study of shared clonotypes between healthy human individuals. Regarding the study as a whole: Depth of sequencing was expected to influence donor clonotype sharing.

Sequencing was carried out using naive CD4+ T cells sorted from blood. The subset is: CD45RA+ positively selected. The sequence came from a man aged 25-40 years in good health.

The CDR3 protein is CASSPGLAGVRSDTQYF. In DNA form, the CDR3 reads TGTGCCAGCTCGCCGGGACTAGCGGGAGTCCGATCAGATACGCAGTATTTT. The J gene is TRBJ2-3, the V gene TRBV18, with 14 bases that match TRBD2. Losses at the gene ends were 6 bases for V and 4 bases for J; bases not matched to a gene: 9. From germline, CDR1 is KGHSH and CDR2 LQKENI. This CDR3 is built from 17 residues.